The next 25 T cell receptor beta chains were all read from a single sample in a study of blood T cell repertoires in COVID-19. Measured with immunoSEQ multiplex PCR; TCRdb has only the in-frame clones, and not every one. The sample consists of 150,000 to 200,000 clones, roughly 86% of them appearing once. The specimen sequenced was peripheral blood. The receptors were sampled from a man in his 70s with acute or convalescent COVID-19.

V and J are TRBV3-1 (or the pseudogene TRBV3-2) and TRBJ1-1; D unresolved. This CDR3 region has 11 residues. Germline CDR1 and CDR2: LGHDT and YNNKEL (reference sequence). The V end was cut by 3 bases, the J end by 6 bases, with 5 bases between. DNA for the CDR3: TGTGCCAGCAGCCAGTTAGCTGAAGCTTTCTTT. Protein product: CASSQLAEAFF.

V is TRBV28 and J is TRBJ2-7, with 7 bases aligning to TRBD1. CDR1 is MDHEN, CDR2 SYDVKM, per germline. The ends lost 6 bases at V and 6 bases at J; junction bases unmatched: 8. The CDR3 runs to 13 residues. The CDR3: CASRRLTGTEQYF. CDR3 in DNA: TGTGCCAGCAGGAGACTGACAGGGACCGAGCAGTACTTC.

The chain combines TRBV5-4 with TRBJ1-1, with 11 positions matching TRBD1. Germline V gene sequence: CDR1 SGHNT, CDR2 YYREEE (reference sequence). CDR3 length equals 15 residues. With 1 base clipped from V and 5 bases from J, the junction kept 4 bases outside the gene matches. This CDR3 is CASSLPGQGGTEAFF. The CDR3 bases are TGTGCCAGCAGCTTGCCGGGACAGGGGGGTACTGAAGCTTTCTTT.

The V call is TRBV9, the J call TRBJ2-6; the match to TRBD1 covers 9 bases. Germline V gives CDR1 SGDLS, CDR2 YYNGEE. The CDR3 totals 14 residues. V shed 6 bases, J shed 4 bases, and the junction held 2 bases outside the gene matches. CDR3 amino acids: CASNRGQGANVLTF. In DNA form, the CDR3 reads TGTGCCAGCAACAGGGGGCAAGGGGCCAACGTCCTGACTTTC. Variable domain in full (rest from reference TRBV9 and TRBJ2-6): DSGVTQTPKHLITATGQRVTLRCSPRSGDLSVYWYQQSLDQGLQFLIQYYNGEERAKGNILERFSAQQFPDLHSELNLSSLELGDSALYFCASNRGQGANVLTFGAGSRLTVL.

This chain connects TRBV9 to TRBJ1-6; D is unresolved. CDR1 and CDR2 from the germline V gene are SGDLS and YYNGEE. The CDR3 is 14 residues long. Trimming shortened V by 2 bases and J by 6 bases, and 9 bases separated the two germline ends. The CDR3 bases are TGTGCCAGCAGCGTGAGCCCGCTTAATTCACCCCTCCACTTT. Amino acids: CASSVSPLNSPLHF.

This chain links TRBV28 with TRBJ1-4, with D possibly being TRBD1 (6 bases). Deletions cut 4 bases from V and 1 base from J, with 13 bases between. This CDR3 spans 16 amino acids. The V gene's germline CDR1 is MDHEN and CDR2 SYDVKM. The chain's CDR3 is CASSSHREGTNEKLFF. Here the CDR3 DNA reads TGTGCCAGCAGTTCTCACAGGGAAGGAACTAATGAAAAACTGTTTTTT.

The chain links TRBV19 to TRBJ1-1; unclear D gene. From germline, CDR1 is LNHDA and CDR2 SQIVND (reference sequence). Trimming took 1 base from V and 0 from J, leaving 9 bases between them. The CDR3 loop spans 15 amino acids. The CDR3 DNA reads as TGTGCCAGTAGTATAGGGCCCCATATGAACACTGAAGCTTTCTTT. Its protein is CASSIGPHMNTEAFF.

The CDR3 bases are TGTGCCATCAGTGAGGGACAGCTCTCTGGAAACACCATATATTTT. Translation: CAISEGQLSGNTIYF. The chain employs TRBV10-3 and TRBJ1-3, with D possibly matching TRBD1 (6 bases). Germline V gene lookup returns CDR1 ENHRY and CDR2 SYGVKD. The ends were cut back, 2 bases at V and 0 bases at J, with 8 bases in the middle. The CDR3 consists of 15 residues.

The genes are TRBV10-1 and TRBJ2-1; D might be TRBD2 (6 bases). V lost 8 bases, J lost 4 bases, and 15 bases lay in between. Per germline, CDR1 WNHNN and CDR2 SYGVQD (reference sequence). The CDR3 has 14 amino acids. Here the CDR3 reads CASSEIAAYNEQFF. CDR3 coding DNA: TGCGCCAGCTCGGAAATAGCGGCTTACAATGAGCAGTTCTTC.

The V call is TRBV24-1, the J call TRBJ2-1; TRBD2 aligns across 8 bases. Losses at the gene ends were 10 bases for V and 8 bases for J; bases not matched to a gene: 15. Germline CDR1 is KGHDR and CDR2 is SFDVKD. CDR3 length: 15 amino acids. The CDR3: CATSFRGGLEYEQFF. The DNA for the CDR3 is TGTGCCACGAGCTTCCGGGGGGGCTTGGAATATGAGCAGTTCTTC.

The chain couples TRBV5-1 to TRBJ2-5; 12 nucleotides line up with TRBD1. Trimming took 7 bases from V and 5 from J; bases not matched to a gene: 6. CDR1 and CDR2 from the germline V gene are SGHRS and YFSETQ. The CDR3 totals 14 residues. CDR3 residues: CASRRDRGLETQYF. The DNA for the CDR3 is TGCGCCAGCCGTCGGGACAGGGGGCTCGAGACCCAGTACTTC.

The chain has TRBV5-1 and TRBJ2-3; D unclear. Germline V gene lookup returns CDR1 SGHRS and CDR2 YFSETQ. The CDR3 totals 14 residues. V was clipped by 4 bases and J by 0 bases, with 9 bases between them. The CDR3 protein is CASSPGGSTDTQYF. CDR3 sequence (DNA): TGCGCCAGCAGCCCAGGTGGGAGCACAGATACGCAGTATTTT.

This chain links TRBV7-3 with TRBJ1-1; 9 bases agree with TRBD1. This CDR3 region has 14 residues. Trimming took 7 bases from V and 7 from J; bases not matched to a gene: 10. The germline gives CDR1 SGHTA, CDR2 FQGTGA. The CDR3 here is CASIWGQGALEAFF. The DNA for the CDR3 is TGTGCCAGCATCTGGGGACAGGGTGCACTTGAAGCTTTCTTT.

The CDR3 here is CASSLRTGGASTEAFF. The CDR3 DNA reads as TGTGCCAGCAGTTTAAGGACAGGGGGCGCGTCGACTGAAGCTTTCTTT. The chain uses TRBV28 and TRBJ1-1; 11 bases align to TRBD1. The CDR3 is 16 amino acids. Looked up from germline, CDR1 is MDHEN and CDR2 is SYDVKM. Trimming took 2 bases from V and 5 from J; bases not matched to a gene: 7.

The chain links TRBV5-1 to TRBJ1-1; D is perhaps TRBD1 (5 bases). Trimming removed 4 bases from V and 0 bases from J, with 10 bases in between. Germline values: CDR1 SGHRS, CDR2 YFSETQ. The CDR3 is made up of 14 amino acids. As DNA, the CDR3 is TGCGCCAGCAGCCCGGGACTCCTGAACACTGAAGCTTTCTTT. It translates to CASSPGLLNTEAFF.

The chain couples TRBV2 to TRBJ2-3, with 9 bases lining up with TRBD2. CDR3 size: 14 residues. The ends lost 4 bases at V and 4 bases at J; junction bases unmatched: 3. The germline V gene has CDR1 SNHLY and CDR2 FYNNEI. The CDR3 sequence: CASSGGGGADTQYF. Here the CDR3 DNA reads TGTGCCAGCAGTGGGGGCGGGGGGGCAGATACGCAGTATTTT.

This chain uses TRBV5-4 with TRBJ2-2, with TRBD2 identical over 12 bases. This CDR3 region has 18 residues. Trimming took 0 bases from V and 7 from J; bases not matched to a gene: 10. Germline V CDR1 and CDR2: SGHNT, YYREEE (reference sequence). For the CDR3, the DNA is TGTGCCAGCAGCTTGGGGGGCGGACTAGCGGGATTCGGCGGGGAGCTGTTTTTT. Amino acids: CASSLGGGLAGFGGELFF.

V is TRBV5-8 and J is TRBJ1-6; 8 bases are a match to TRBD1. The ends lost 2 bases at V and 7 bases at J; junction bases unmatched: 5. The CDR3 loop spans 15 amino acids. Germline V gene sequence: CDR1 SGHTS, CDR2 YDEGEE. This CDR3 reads CASSFRQGANSPLHF. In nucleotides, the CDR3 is TGTGCCAGCAGCTTCCGCCAGGGGGCGAATTCACCCCTCCACTTT.

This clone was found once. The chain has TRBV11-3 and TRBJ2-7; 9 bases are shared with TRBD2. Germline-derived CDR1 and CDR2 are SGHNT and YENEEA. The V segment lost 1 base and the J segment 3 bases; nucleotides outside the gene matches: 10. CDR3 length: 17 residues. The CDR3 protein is CASSLGGGRGGDYEQYF. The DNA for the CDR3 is TGTGCCAGCAGCTTAGGAGGAGGGCGGGGGGGTGACTACGAGCAGTACTTC.

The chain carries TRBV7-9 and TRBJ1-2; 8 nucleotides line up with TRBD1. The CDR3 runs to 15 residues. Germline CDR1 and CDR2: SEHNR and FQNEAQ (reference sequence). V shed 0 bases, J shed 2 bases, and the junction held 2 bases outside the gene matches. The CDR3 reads CASSLAGQGNYGYTF. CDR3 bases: TGTGCCAGCAGCTTAGCTGGACAGGGAAACTATGGCTACACCTTC.

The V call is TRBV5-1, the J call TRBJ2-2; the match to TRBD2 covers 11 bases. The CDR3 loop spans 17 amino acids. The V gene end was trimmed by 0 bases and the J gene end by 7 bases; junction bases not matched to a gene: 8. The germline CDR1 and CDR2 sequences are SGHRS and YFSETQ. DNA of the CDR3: TGCGCCAGCAGCTTGGGACTAGCGGGGTCCGTGAACGGGGAGCTGTTTTTT. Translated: CASSLGLAGSVNGELFF.

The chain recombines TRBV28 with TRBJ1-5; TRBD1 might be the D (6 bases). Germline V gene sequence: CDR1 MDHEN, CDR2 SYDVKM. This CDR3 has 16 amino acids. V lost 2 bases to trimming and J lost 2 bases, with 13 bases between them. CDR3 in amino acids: CASSLTGTQGNQPQHF. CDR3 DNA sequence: TGTGCCAGCAGTTTAACCGGGACACAAGGCAATCAGCCCCAGCATTTT.

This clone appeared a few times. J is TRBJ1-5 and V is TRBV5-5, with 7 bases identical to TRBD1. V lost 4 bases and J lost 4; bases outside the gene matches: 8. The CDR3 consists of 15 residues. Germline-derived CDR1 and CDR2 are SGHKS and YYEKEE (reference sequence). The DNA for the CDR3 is TGTGCCAGCAGCCTCTTATCAGGGGGTAATCAGCCCCAGCATTTT. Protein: CASSLLSGGNQPQHF.

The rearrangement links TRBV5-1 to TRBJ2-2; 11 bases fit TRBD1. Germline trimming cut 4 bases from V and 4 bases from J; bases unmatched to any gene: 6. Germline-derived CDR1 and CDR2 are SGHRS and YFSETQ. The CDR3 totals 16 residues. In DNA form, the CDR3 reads TGCGCCAGCAGCCATCGGACAGGGGGCTTCACCGGGGAGCTGTTTTTT. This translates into CASSHRTGGFTGELFF.

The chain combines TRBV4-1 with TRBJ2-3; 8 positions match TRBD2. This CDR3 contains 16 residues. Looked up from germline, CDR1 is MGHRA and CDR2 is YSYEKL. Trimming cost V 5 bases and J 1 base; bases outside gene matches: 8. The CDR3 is CASSAGPAGGTDTQYF. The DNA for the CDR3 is TGCGCCAGCAGCGCTGGCCCAGCGGGAGGCACAGATACGCAGTATTTT.